A single T cell receptor beta chain is shown here with its context. Together with a sample-barcoded 5' primer, a J-beta primer mix was included in a second PCR lasting about 6 to 11 cycles. MiXCR, run by TCRdb on the 5' RACE reads, gives a single entry per CDR3 protein. The sample contains around 500,000 distinct CDR3 sequences, around 50% of which appear only once. The sample is drawn from a study of blood T cells in healthy people across ages. V shed 0 bases and J 2 bases; nucleotides not matched to a gene: 6. This CDR3 is 17 amino acids long. Germline CDR1 is SEHNR and CDR2 is FQNEAQ (reference sequence).

The chain joins TRBV7-9 to TRBJ2-7, with 11 bases that match TRBD2. The receptor's source is a man of 80 years or more in good health. Sequenced input: blood. Written as DNA, the CDR3 is TGTGCCAGCAGCTTAGCGAGTCTACTAGCGGGAGCCTACGAGCAGTACTTC. It is translated as CASSLASLLAGAYEQYF.